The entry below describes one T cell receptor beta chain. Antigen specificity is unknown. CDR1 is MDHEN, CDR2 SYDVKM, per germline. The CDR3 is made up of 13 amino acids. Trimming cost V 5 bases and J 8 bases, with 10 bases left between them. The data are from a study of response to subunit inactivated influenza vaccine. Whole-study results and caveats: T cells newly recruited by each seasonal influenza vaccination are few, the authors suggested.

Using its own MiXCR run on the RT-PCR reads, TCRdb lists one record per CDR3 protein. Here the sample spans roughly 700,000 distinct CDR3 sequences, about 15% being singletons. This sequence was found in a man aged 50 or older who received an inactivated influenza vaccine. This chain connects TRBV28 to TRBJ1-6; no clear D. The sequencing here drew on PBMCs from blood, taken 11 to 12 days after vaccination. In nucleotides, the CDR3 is TGTGCCAGCAGTGTGGATTTCGATTCACCCCTCCACTTT. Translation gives CASSVDFDSPLHF.